This T cell receptor beta chain came from a study of cytomegalovirus exposure and HLA in healthy donors. General observations from the study: Later analysis indicated greater clonal expansion among HLA-associated TCR beta chains than among equally common other chains. Near-uniform donor sequencing depth was presumed by presence/absence analyses. Most subjects had HLA-A and HLA-B alleles reportedly predicted accurately by TCR beta sequences. Researchers reported from a later analysis that most CMV-associated TCR beta chains appeared HLA-restricted.

Comment on this clone: Antigen specificity is unknown.

PCR primers comprised 60 Vbeta and 13 Jbeta primers. Some clones are missing from TCRdb's copy, which holds only in-frame ones; the method was immunoSEQ multiplex PCR. The sample includes approximately 100,000 clones, over 60% of them seen just once. The germline CDR1 and CDR2 sequences are KGHSH and LQKENI. Trimming shortened V by 3 bases and J by 3 bases, and 2 bases separated the two germline ends. CDR3 size: 11 residues. The sequencing sample was made of PBMCs. The J gene is TRBJ1-2, the V gene TRBV18; no definite D call. This TCR was sampled from a man aged 55 to 70 in good health and CMV-seropositive. The CDR3 DNA reads as TGTGCCAGCTCACCCGACTATGGCTACACCTTC. This sequence encodes CASSPDYGYTF.